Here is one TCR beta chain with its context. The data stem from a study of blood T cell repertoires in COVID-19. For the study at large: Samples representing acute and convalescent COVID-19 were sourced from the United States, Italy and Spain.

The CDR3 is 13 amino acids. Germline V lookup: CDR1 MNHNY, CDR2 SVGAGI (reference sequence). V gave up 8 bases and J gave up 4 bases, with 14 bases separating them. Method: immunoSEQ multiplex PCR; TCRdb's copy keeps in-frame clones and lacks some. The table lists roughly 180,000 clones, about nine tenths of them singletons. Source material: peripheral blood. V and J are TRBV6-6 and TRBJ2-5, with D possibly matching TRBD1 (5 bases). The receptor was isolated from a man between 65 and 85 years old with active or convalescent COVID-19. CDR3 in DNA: TGTGCCAGCGGCATAGGGGTAGTAGAGACCCAGTACTTC. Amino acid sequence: CASGIGVVETQYF.